This T cell receptor (beta chain) was observed in a study of blood T cell repertoires in COVID-19. At the level of the study: Acute-phase and convalescent COVID-19 samples originated in the United States, Italy and Spain. T cells, B-cell-depleted T cells, or PBMCs provided the cDNA or gDNA that served as material.

The CDR3 covers 15 residues. V was clipped by 3 bases and J by 10 bases, with 21 bases between them. Germline CDR1 reads SGHTA; CDR2 reads FQGNSA. The assay was immunoSEQ multiplex PCR, and TCRdb's table has in-frame clones only and misses some. This sample has 100,000 to 150,000 clones, with 82% found just once. Sequenced input: peripheral blood. The source is a woman in her 70s with acute or convalescent COVID-19. The chain couples TRBV7-2 to TRBJ1-2; no reliable D call. In DNA form, the CDR3 reads TGTGCCAGCAGCTTCTCCTTCTTTAGCCTTGGCGACTACACCTTC. Protein sequence: CASSFSFFSLGDYTF.